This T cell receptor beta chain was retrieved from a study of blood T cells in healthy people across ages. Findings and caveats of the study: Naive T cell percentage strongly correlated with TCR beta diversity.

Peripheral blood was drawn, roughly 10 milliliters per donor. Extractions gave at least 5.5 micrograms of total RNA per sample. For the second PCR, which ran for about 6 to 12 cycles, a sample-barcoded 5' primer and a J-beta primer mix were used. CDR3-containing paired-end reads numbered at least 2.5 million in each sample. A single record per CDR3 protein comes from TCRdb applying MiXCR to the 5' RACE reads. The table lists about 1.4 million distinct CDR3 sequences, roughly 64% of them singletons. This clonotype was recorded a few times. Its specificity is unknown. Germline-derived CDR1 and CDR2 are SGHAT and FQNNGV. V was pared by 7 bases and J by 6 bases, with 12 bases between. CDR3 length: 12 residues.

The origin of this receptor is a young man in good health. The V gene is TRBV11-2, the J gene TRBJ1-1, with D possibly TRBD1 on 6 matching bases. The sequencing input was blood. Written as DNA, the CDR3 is TGTGCCAGCACCCCGGGGGGCTCTGAAGCTTTCTTT. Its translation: CASTPGGSEAFF.